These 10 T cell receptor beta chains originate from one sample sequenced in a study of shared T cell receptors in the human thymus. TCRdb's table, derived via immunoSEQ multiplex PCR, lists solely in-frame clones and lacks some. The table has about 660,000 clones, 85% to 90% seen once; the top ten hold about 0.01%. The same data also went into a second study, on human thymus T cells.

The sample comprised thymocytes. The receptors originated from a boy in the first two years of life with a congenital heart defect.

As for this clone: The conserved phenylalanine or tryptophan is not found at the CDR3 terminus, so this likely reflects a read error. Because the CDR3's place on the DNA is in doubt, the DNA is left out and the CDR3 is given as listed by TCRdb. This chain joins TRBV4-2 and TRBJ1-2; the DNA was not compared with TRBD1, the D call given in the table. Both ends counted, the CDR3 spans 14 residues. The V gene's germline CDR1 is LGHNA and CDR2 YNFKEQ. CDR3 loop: CASSQEVGTGLLPG.

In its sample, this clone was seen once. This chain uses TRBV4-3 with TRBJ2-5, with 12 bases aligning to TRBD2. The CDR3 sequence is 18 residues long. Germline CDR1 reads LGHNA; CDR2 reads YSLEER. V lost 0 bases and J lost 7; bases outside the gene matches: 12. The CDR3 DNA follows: TGCGCCAGCAGCCAAGATTGGCTAGCGGGAGGGCCCCGGTTGACCCAGTACTTC. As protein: CASSQDWLAGGPRLTQYF.

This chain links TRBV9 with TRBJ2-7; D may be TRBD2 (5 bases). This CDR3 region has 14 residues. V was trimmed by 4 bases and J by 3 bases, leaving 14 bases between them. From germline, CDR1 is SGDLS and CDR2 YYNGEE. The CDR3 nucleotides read TGTGCCAGCAGCCCCCGAAGGGAGAGCTACGAGCAGTACTTC. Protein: CASSPRRESYEQYF.

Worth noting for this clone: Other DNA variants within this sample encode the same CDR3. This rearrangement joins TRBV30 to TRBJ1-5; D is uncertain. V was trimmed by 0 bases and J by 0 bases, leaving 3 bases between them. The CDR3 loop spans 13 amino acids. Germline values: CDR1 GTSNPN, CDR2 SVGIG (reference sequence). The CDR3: CAWSVHSNQPQHF. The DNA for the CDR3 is TGTGCCTGGAGTGTCCATAGCAATCAGCCCCAGCATTTT.

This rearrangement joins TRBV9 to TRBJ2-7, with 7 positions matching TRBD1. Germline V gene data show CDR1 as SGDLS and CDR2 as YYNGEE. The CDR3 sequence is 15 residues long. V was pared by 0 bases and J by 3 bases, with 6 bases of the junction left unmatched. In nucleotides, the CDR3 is TGTGCCAGCAGCGTAGGAGGGGGCTTTAGCTACGAGCAGTACTTC. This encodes CASSVGGGFSYEQYF.

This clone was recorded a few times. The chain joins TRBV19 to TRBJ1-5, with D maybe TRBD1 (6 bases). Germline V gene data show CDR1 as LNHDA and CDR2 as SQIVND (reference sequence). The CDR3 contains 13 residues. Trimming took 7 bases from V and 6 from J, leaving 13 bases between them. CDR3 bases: TGTGCCAGTAACCCGACAGGTTCTCAGCCCCAGCATTTT. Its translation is CASNPTGSQPQHF.

The DNA of the CDR3 is TGTGCCAGCAACCTCCCTGGTCGGGATACGCAGTATTTT. As protein: CASNLPGRDTQYF. The chain has TRBV6-4 and TRBJ2-3; unclear D gene. The CDR3 sequence is 13 residues long. Germline CDR1 and CDR2: MRHNA and SNTAGT. Deletions cut 7 bases from V and 6 bases from J, with 14 bases between.

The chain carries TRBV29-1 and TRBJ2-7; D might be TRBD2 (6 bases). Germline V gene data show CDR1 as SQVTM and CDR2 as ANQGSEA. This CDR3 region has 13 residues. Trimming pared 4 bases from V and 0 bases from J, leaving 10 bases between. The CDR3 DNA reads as TGCAGCGTTGGAGTGGGGGGCTCCTACGAGCAGTACTTC. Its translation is CSVGVGGSYEQYF.

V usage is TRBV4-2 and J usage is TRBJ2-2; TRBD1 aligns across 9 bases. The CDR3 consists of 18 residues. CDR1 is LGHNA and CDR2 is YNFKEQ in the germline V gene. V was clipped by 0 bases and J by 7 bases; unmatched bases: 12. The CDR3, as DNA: TGTGCCAGCAGCCAAGATAGGCAGGGACAGGGAGATTACGGGGAGCTGTTTTTT. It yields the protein CASSQDRQGQGDYGELFF.

CDR3 protein: CASSQETSGRGKETQYF. The CDR3 DNA follows: TGCGCCAGCAGCCAAGAGACGAGCGGGAGAGGGAAAGAGACCCAGTACTTC. The chain uses TRBV4-3 and TRBJ2-5; TRBD2 aligns across 8 bases. The CDR3 sequence is 17 residues long. Germline CDR1 LGHNA, CDR2 YSLEER. With V trimmed by 0 bases and J by 3 bases, 9 bases remained unmatched.